This record looks at one T cell receptor (beta chain) sequence and its context. This entry belongs to a study of control samples from healthy donors and cancer patients. Sequencing used immunoSEQ multiplex PCR; TCRdb keeps in-frame clones, though not all of them. The sample records 70,000 or so clones, roughly nine tenths being singletons. The CDR3 has 17 residues. V shed 5 bases and J 2 bases; nucleotides not matched to a gene: 9. CDR1 and CDR2 (germline): LNHNV, YYDKDF (reference sequence). V usage is TRBV15 and J usage is TRBJ1-3; TRBD1 matches 10 bases. Sequenced input: PBMCs. This receptor was taken from a man in his 60s with lung cancer. The CDR3 here is CATSRGRGTGAGNTIYF. In DNA form, the CDR3 reads TGTGCCACCAGCCGGGGCCGGGGGACAGGGGCTGGAAACACCATATATTTT.